This passage covers 14 T cell receptor beta chains from one sample sequenced in a study of control samples from healthy donors and cancer patients. Libraries were prepared by immunoSEQ multiplex PCR; TCRdb keeps only in-frame clonotypes and omits some of them. The sample shows 110,000 or so clones, more than 70% of them seen only once. The specimen was blood. The source of these receptors is a man aged 45-65 years in good health.

This chain joins TRBV2 and TRBJ2-2, with unresolved D. The CDR3 is 14 residues long. Trimming pared 4 bases from V and 6 bases from J, leaving 12 bases between. The germline V gene encodes CDR1 SNHLY and CDR2 FYNNEI. In DNA, the CDR3 is TGTGCCAGCAGTGGGGTTAACTCCGCCGGGGAGCTGTTTTTT. This sequence encodes CASSGVNSAGELFF.

This clone was seen more than once but under ten times. This sequence joins TRBV5-6 and TRBJ1-2; perhaps TRBD1 as D (6 bases). With 0 bases removed from V and 8 bases from J, the gap between germline ends came to 8 bases. This CDR3 has 12 amino acids. Germline assignment: CDR1 SGHDT and CDR2 YYEEEE. The CDR3 bases are TGTGCCAGCAGCTTGGACAGGGCAGGCTACACCTTC. It codes for CASSLDRAGYTF.

J is TRBJ2-7 and V is TRBV28; 7 nucleotides align to TRBD1. V lost 10 bases and J lost 5; bases outside the gene matches: 11. This CDR3 spans 13 amino acids. Germline V gene data show CDR1 as MDHEN and CDR2 as SYDVKM. The CDR3 here is CATRGHSRDEQYF. CDR3 sequence (DNA): TGTGCCACTAGGGGGCATTCCCGCGACGAGCAGTACTTC.

This clone was found a few times. The chain joins TRBV7-2 to TRBJ1-1, with a weak D call TRBD1 (6 bases). The V gene's germline CDR1 is SGHTA and CDR2 FQGNSA. V was clipped by 5 bases and J by 0 bases, with 13 bases between them. CDR3 length: 15 amino acids. The CDR3 DNA reads TGTGCCAGCAGCCCCCCAACAGGGATGAACACTGAAGCTTTCTTT. Protein product: CASSPPTGMNTEAFF. Filled out from reference TRBV7-2 and TRBJ1-1, the complete variable domain reads GAGVSQSPSNKVTEKGKDVELRCDPISGHTALYWYRQSLGQGLEFLIYFQGNSAPDKSGLPSDRFSAERTGGSVSTLTIQRTQQEDSAVYLCASSPPTGMNTEAFFGQGTRLTVV.

This chain connects TRBV5-6 to TRBJ1-2; TRBD1 matches at 12 bases. V was clipped by 5 bases and J by 8 bases; unmatched bases: 7. The CDR3 covers 14 residues. Germline V gene sequence: CDR1 SGHDT, CDR2 YYEEEE. CDR3 nucleotides: TGTGCCAGCAGGTCCGGGACAGGGGGCTACGGCTACACCTTC. Residues: CASRSGTGGYGYTF.

V is TRBV19 and J is TRBJ2-3; tentatively, D is TRBD1 or TRBD2 (5 bases each). The CDR3 runs to 15 residues. V was shortened by 6 bases and J by 3 bases, with 16 bases between the two germline ends. Germline CDR1 LNHDA, CDR2 SQIVND (reference sequence). CDR3 in amino acids: CASSPGAGRTDTQYF. DNA for the CDR3: TGTGCCAGTAGCCCTGGGGCGGGTCGGACAGATACGCAGTATTTT.

The chain uses TRBV6-1 and TRBJ1-5; a possible D gene is TRBD1 (5 bases). V shed 0 bases and J shed 1 base, with 7 bases lying between them. The V gene's germline CDR1 is MNHNS and CDR2 SASEGT. This CDR3 is 15 amino acids long. The CDR3 coding sequence is TGTGCCAGCAGTGAAGCAGGGGCAAGCAATCAGCCCCAGCATTTT. This gives the protein CASSEAGASNQPQHF.

CDR3 in DNA: TGTGCCATCAGTGAAGCGGTAGAGACAGGGAATGAAAAACTGTTTTTT. Residues: CAISEAVETGNEKLFF. The V gene is TRBV10-3, the J gene TRBJ1-4; 7 nucleotides agree with TRBD1. The junction had 9 bases not matched to a gene; V was cut back by 3 bases and J by 5 bases. Looked up from germline, CDR1 is ENHRY and CDR2 is SYGVKD. This CDR3 spans 16 amino acids.

The chain couples TRBV5-1 to TRBJ1-2; D is unclear. V gave up 1 base and J gave up 2 bases, with 12 bases separating them. Looked up from germline, CDR1 is SGHRS and CDR2 is YFSETQ. CDR3 length: 15 amino acids. This CDR3 reads CASSLPGSLNYGYTF. As DNA, the CDR3 is TGCGCCAGCAGCTTGCCCGGGTCCCTGAACTATGGCTACACCTTC.

This clone was detected once. The chain carries TRBV30 and TRBJ2-7, with D possibly being TRBD1 or TRBD2 (5 bases each). V gave up 2 bases and J gave up 2 bases, with 13 bases separating them. From germline, CDR1 is GTSNPN and CDR2 SVGIG (reference sequence). This CDR3 spans 14 amino acids. The DNA for the CDR3 is TGTGCCTGGAGTTCCGGGACGGCTACCTACGAGCAGTACTTC. Residues: CAWSSGTATYEQYF.

The J gene is TRBJ2-5, the V gene TRBV5-8; 7 nucleotides line up with TRBD1. CDR1 and CDR2 from the germline V gene are SGHTS and YDEGEE. Losses at the gene ends were 4 bases for V and 1 base for J; bases not matched to a gene: 7. The CDR3 loop spans 15 amino acids. This CDR3 reads CASSQLGTVQETQYF. In nucleotides, the CDR3 is TGTGCCAGCAGCCAGCTCGGGACAGTCCAAGAGACCCAGTACTTC.

The gene calls are TRBV5-4 and TRBJ1-1, with D maybe TRBD1 (6 bases). This CDR3 has 14 amino acids. The germline V and J ends were trimmed by 0 bases and 5 bases, with 11 bases remaining between them. Germline V CDR1 and CDR2: SGHNT, YYREEE (reference sequence). The DNA of the CDR3 is TGTGCCAGCAGCTTGGAAAAGGGGGAAACTGAAGCTTTCTTT. Translating gives CASSLEKGETEAFF.

Concerning this clone itself: This sample also contains other DNA sequences that code for the same CDR3. The chain joins TRBV29-1 to TRBJ2-2; D might be TRBD1 (5 bases). Looked up from germline, CDR1 is SQVTM and CDR2 is ANQGSEA. The CDR3 is 13 residues long. The ends were cut back, 3 bases at V and 2 bases at J, with 7 bases in the middle. This CDR3 reads CSVDRENTGELFF. CDR3 DNA sequence: TGCAGCGTTGACAGGGAAAACACCGGGGAGCTGTTTTTT.

The chain couples TRBV27 to TRBJ2-3, with D tentatively TRBD1 (6 bases). V lost 7 bases and J 1 base, leaving 15 bases between the germline ends. Germline V CDR1 and CDR2: MNHEY, SMNVEV (reference sequence). CDR3 length: 15 amino acids. CDR3 DNA sequence: TGTGCCAGCATCCAGAGGGGGTCTCGCACAGATACGCAGTATTTT. Protein sequence: CASIQRGSRTDTQYF.